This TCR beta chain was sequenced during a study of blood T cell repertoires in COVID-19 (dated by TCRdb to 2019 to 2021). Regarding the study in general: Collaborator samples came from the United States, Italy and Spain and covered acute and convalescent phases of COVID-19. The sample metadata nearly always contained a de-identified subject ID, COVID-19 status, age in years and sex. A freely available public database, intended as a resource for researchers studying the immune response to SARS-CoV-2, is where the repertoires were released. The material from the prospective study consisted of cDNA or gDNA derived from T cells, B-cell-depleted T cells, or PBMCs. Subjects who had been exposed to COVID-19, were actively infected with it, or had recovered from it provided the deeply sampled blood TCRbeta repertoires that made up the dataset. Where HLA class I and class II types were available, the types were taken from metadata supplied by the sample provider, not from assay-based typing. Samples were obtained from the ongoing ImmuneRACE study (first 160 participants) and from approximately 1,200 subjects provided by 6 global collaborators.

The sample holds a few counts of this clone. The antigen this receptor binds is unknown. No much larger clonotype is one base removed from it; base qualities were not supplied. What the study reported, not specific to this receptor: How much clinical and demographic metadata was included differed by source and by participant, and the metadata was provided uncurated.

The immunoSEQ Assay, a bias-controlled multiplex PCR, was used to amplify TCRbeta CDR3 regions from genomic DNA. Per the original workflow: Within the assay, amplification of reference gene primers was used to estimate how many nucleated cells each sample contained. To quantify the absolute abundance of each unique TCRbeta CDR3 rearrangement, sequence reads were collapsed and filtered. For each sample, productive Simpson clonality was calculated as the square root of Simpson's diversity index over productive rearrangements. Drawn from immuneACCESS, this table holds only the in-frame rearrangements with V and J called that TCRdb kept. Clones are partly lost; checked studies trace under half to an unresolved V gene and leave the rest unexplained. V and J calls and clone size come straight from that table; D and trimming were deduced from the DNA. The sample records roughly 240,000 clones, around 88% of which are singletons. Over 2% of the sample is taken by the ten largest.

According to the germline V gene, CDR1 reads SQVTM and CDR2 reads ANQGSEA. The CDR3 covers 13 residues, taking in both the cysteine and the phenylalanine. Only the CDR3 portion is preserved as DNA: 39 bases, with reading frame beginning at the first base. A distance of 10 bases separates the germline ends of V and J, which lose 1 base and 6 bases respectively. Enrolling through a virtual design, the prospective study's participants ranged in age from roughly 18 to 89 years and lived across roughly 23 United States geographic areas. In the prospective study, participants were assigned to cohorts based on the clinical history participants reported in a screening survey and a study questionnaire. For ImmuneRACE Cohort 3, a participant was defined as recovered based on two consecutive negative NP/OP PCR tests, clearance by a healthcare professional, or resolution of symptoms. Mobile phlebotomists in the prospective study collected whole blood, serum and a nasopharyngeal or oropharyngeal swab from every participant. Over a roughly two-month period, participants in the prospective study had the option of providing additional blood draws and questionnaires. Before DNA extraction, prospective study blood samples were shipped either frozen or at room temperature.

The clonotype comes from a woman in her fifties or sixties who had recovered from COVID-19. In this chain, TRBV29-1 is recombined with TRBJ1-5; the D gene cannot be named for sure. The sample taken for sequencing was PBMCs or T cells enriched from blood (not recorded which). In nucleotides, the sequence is TGCAGCGTTGAAGGGGAAGGAGGTCAGCCCCAGCATTTT. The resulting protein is CSVEGEGGQPQHF.